This TCR beta chain came from a study of blood T cell repertoires in COVID-19. As for the study in general: The samples span acute and convalescent COVID-19 from the United States, Italy and Spain. PBMCs, B-cell-depleted T cells, or T cells were the source of the cDNA or gDNA that made up the material.

Patients of the Seattle cohort, enrolled during active infection, were followed longitudinally. Original processing methods: Reference gene primer amplification gave nucleated cell count estimates. The protocol was immunoSEQ multiplex PCR, while the TCRdb copy is restricted to in-frame clones and leaves out a portion. V, J and clone size are taken as reported in that table, and D and trimming were inferred from the DNA itself. Of fewer than 400,000 clones listed, 90% are singletons. Germline V lookup: CDR1 LNHDA, CDR2 SQIVND (reference sequence). V lost 0 bases and J lost 2, with 11 bases in between. The CDR3 loop spans 15 amino acids.

This chain connects TRBV19 to TRBJ2-7, with a possible D match to TRBD2 (6 bases). The specimen was peripheral blood. The sequence derives from a woman aged 25-40 years with COVID-19, enrolled during active disease. The CDR3 nucleotides read TGTGCCAGTAGTATAGAGGCCGGGAGCCCCTACGAGCAGTACTTC. Translation gives CASSIEAGSPYEQYF.